Each of the 2 T cell receptor beta chains below was sequenced from the same sample in a study of sequential checkpoint blockade in melanoma. Repertoires were generated with immunoSEQ multiplex PCR, while TCRdb's copy carries only in-frame clones and drops some. The sample holds 15,000 to 25,000 clones, roughly four fifths seen once. Treatment of the sample: randomized to nivolumab then ipilimumab (arm A) or the reverse (arm B). Sequencing used CD8+ T cells sorted from blood (inferred from file names), obtained from a patient given nivolumab and ipilimumab in sequence. The receptors were gathered from a human donor with melanoma.

This clone was seen just once. The rearrangement links TRBV29-1 to TRBJ2-3, with a weak D call TRBD1 (6 bases). V was trimmed by 7 bases and J by 4 bases, leaving 15 bases between them. Germline V gene data show CDR1 as SQVTM and CDR2 as ANQGSEA. The CDR3 length is 13 residues. The CDR3 nucleotides read TGCAGCGCCGACGGACAGTTGTCAGATACGCAGTATTTT. Protein product: CSADGQLSDTQYF.

The chain couples TRBV7-8 to TRBJ2-2; 11 nucleotides agree with TRBD2. This CDR3 contains 16 residues. V lost 5 bases and J lost 2; bases outside the gene matches: 4. Germline loops: CDR1 SGHVS, CDR2 FQNEAQ. The CDR3 loop reads CASSRLAGGNTGELFF. CDR3 coding DNA: TGTGCCAGCAGCAGGCTAGCGGGGGGTAACACCGGGGAGCTGTTTTTT.